The 26 T cell receptor beta chains in this list originate from one sample, sequenced in a study of cytomegalovirus exposure and HLA in healthy donors. Sequencing was performed with immunoSEQ multiplex PCR; in TCRdb, only in-frame clones are kept and a portion is missing. The sample lists tens of thousands of clones; roughly 90% were seen once. The sample comprised PBMCs. Receptors were obtained from a man aged 25 to 40 in good health and CMV-seronegative.

This clone is a singleton in its sample. V gene TRBV28 combines with J gene TRBJ2-7; 7 bases match TRBD1. The CDR3 is made up of 17 amino acids. In germline, CDR1 is MDHEN, CDR2 SYDVKM. V shed 5 bases, J shed 1 base, and the junction held 14 bases outside the gene matches. CDR3 bases: TGTGCCAGCAGTCCCCTCGGCTCGACAGGGTATTCCTACGAGCAGTACTTC. Its protein is CASSPLGSTGYSYEQYF.

V usage is TRBV20-1 and J usage is TRBJ1-1; no definite D call. Germline loops: CDR1 DFQATT, CDR2 SNEGSKA (reference sequence). This CDR3 region has 11 residues. V shed 7 bases and J shed 2 bases, with 8 bases lying between them. CDR3 sequence reads: CSERGNTEAFF. For the CDR3, the DNA is TGCAGTGAGAGAGGAAACACTGAAGCTTTCTTT.

This chain joins TRBV5-1 and TRBJ2-7; D possibly corresponds to TRBD2 (6 bases). The CDR3 spans 12 residues. Trimming took 5 bases from V and 6 from J, leaving 12 bases between them. CDR1 SGHRS and CDR2 YFSETQ come from the germline V gene. CDR3 coding DNA: TGCGCCAGCAGATGGGAGGATTTCGAGCAGTACTTC. Its protein product is CASRWEDFEQYF.

The gene calls are TRBV15 and TRBJ1-5; D not resolved. Trimming shortened V by 2 bases and J by 11 bases, and 16 bases separated the two germline ends. The CDR3 loop spans 14 amino acids. The germline V gene encodes CDR1 LNHNV and CDR2 YYDKDF (reference sequence). The CDR3 sequence is CATSRYGDIAAQHF. The CDR3 nucleotides read TGTGCCACCAGCAGATACGGAGATATCGCGGCCCAGCATTTT.

The chain recombines TRBV6-6 with TRBJ2-4; D perhaps matches TRBD1 (5 bases). The V and J ends lost 6 bases and 7 bases respectively, with 13 bases between them. CDR3 length equals 13 residues. Looked up from germline, CDR1 is MNHNY and CDR2 is SVGAGI (reference sequence). The CDR3 sequence is CASSPQGRNIQYF. The CDR3 region has the DNA TGTGCCAGCAGCCCCCAGGGAAGGAACATTCAGTACTTC.

The rearrangement uses TRBV9 and TRBJ1-4; D not resolved. Deletions cut 2 bases from V and 2 bases from J, with 13 bases between. CDR3 length equals 16 residues. CDR1 SGDLS and CDR2 YYNGEE come from the germline V gene. The CDR3 here is CASSVNSGGTNEKLFF. The CDR3 DNA sequence: TGTGCCAGCAGCGTGAATTCCGGAGGCACTAATGAAAAACTGTTTTTT. Looking up the rest from reference TRBV9 and TRBJ1-4 gives the full variable domain: DSGVTQTPKHLITATGQRVTLRCSPRSGDLSVYWYQQSLDQGLQFLIQYYNGEERAKGNILERFSAQQFPDLHSELNLSSLELGDSALYFCASSVNSGGTNEKLFFGSGTQLSVL.

The V call is TRBV18, the J call TRBJ2-6; D not certain. The CDR3 length is 13 residues. Between the trimmed V and J ends, which lost 6 bases and 0 bases, there was a span of 3 bases. Per the germline V gene, CDR1 is KGHSH and CDR2 is LQKENI. This chain's CDR3 is CASSLSGANVLTF. The CDR3 DNA follows: TGTGCCAGCTCCCTCTCTGGGGCCAACGTCCTGACTTTC.

This chain joins TRBV7-9 and TRBJ2-7; D not certain. V lost 5 bases and J 2 bases, leaving 13 bases between the germline ends. CDR1 is SEHNR and CDR2 is FQNEAQ in the germline V gene (reference sequence). CDR3 size: 14 residues. The CDR3 nucleotides are TGTGCCAGCAGCCTAGTCGCGGAGACCTACGAGCAGTACTTC. Translated, it gives CASSLVAETYEQYF.

This clone was detected once. V is TRBV7-9 and J is TRBJ1-2; 8 positions match TRBD1. The V gene's germline CDR1 is SEHNR and CDR2 FQNEAQ (reference sequence). The CDR3 spans 13 residues. Trimming took 5 bases from V and 4 from J; bases not matched to a gene: 3. As DNA, the CDR3 is TGTGCCAGCAGCCCGGACAGGGCCTATGGCTACACCTTC. Amino acid sequence: CASSPDRAYGYTF.

V is TRBV19 and J is TRBJ2-5, with a possible D match to TRBD2 (6 bases). V lost 1 base to trimming and J lost 3 bases, with 15 bases between them. There are 16 residues in the CDR3. From germline, CDR1 is LNHDA and CDR2 SQIVND (reference sequence). In nucleotides, the CDR3 is TGTGCCAGTAGTATAGTATCGGCGGGATTAAAAGAGACCCAGTACTTC. This sequence encodes CASSIVSAGLKETQYF. Looking up the rest from reference TRBV19 and TRBJ2-5 gives the full variable domain: DGGITQSPKYLFRKEGQNVTLSCEQNLNHDAMYWYRQDPGQGLRLIYYSQIVNDFQKGDIAEGYSVSREKKESFPLTVTSAQKNPTAFYLCASSIVSAGLKETQYFGPGTRLLVL.

This chain uses TRBV21-1 with TRBJ2-7; no check of the table's D call, TRBD1, against the DNA was made. TRBV21-1 is recorded as a pseudogene. The CDR3 length is 15 residues. CDR3 amino acids: CATKTGQGGPYEQYF. CDR3 nucleotide sequence: TGTGCCACCAAGACGGGACAGGGGGGACCCTACGAGCAGTACTTC.

The chain employs TRBV2 and TRBJ2-1; 10 bases align to TRBD2. Germline assignment: CDR1 SNHLY and CDR2 FYNNEI. The V and J ends lost 7 bases and 4 bases, in that order; junction bases with no gene match: 7. The CDR3 runs 15 residues. Here the CDR3 reads CASTAGTSEYNEQFF. CDR3 in DNA: TGTGCCAGCACCGCCGGGACTAGCGAATACAATGAGCAGTTCTTC.

The J gene is TRBJ2-7, the V gene TRBV11-2; TRBD1 might be the D (5 bases). Germline V gives CDR1 SGHAT, CDR2 FQNNGV. The CDR3 loop spans 14 amino acids. Trimming removed 1 base from V and 2 bases from J, with 9 bases in between. The CDR3 reads CASSLGSGTYEQYF. Here the CDR3 DNA reads TGTGCCAGCAGCTTAGGATCAGGGACCTACGAGCAGTACTTC. The full variable domain, in which reference TRBV11-2 and TRBJ2-7 provide the parts outside the CDR3, is EAGVAQSPRYKIIEKRQSVAFWCNPISGHATLYWYQQILGQGPKLLIQFQNNGVVDDSQLPKDRFSAERLKGVDSTLKIQPAKLEDSAVYLCASSLGSGTYEQYFGPGTRLTVT.

This clone has only one observation. The chain carries TRBV29-1 and TRBJ1-5, with a weak D call TRBD1 (6 bases). This CDR3 spans 13 amino acids. The V gene lost 5 bases and the J gene lost 7 bases, with 15 bases spanning the gap. Germline CDR1 reads SQVTM; CDR2 reads ANQGSEA. The CDR3 DNA reads as TGCAGCGTTAGCCCGGGGGGCGGGCAGCCCCAGCATTTT. Translation: CSVSPGGGQPQHF.

The rearrangement joins TRBV5-5 to TRBJ1-2; TRBD1 matches 7 bases. Looked up from germline, CDR1 is SGHKS and CDR2 is YYEKEE (reference sequence). After removal of 0 bases from V and 0 bases from J, the junction contained 8 bases not matched to a gene. This CDR3 comprises 17 residues. For the CDR3, the DNA is TGTGCCAGCAGCTTGGGGGGGACAGATATAACTAACTATGGCTACACCTTC. Translating gives CASSLGGTDITNYGYTF.

The chain combines TRBV7-2 with TRBJ1-4; TRBD1 matches 7 bases. Germline V lookup: CDR1 SGHTA, CDR2 FQGNSA. V lost 4 bases to trimming and J lost 2 bases; unmatched junction nucleotides: 4. The CDR3 runs to 15 residues. CDR3 nucleotides: TGTGCCAGCAGCTCCCAGACAGGGACTAATGAAAAACTGTTTTTT. Translation gives CASSSQTGTNEKLFF. The variable domain in full, with the rest retrieved from reference TRBV7-2 and TRBJ1-4, is GAGVSQSPSNKVTEKGKDVELRCDPISGHTALYWYRQSLGQGLEFLIYFQGNSAPDKSGLPSDRFSAERTGGSVSTLTIQRTQQEDSAVYLCASSSQTGTNEKLFFGSGTQLSVL.

Here the CDR3 reads CASSLTIEYEQYF. CDR3 DNA sequence: TGTGCCAGCAGCTTGACTATAGAATACGAGCAGTACTTC. The chain employs TRBV5-8 and TRBJ2-7; D is ambiguous. V lost 1 base to trimming and J lost 4 bases, with 9 bases between them. The length of the CDR3 is 13 residues. The germline CDR1 and CDR2 sequences are SGHTS and YDEGEE.

This clone was counted a single time. V usage is TRBV5-8 and J usage is TRBJ2-3, with 10 bases fitting TRBD2. Trimming removed 2 bases from V and 5 bases from J; junction bases left unmatched: 5. Germline values: CDR1 SGHTS, CDR2 YDEGEE. The CDR3 has 15 residues. The CDR3: CASSFRGLARDTQYF. CDR3 nucleotide sequence: TGTGCCAGCAGCTTCAGGGGACTAGCGCGAGATACGCAGTATTTT.

This sequence joins TRBV27 and TRBJ2-7; 10 bases line up with TRBD2. The CDR3 is made up of 14 amino acids. V shed 5 bases, J shed 5 bases, and the junction held 6 bases outside the gene matches. The germline gives CDR1 MNHEY, CDR2 SMNVEV (reference sequence). In nucleotides, the CDR3 is TGTGCCAGCAGTAGTCCGGGACTAGCGAACGAGCAGTACTTC. Residues: CASSSPGLANEQYF.

The V call is TRBV2, the J call TRBJ2-7; D unresolved. The CDR3 has 12 amino acids. V dropped 7 bases and J dropped 0 bases, with 7 bases sitting between them. The V gene's germline CDR1 is SNHLY and CDR2 FYNNEI. CDR3 amino acids: CASKDNSYEQYF. Here the CDR3 DNA reads TGTGCCAGCAAAGACAACTCCTACGAGCAGTACTTC.

The J gene is TRBJ2-7, the V gene TRBV28; tentative D call: TRBD1 (5 bases). In germline, CDR1 is MDHEN, CDR2 SYDVKM. This CDR3 has 13 residues. V shed 6 bases and J shed 1 base, with 10 bases lying between them. The CDR3 is CASRWQGSYEQYF. Here the CDR3 DNA reads TGTGCCAGCAGGTGGCAGGGATCCTACGAGCAGTACTTC.

The V and J genes are TRBV5-1 and TRBJ2-5, with TRBD2 matching 8 bases. Germline CDR1 SGHRS, CDR2 YFSETQ. V gave up 0 bases and J gave up 3 bases; unmatched junction bases: 1. This CDR3 comprises 14 residues. The CDR3 loop reads CASSLELAEETQYF. CDR3 in DNA: TGCGCCAGCAGCTTGGAACTAGCGGAAGAGACCCAGTACTTC.

This clone was counted a single time. The chain employs TRBV5-4 and TRBJ1-4, with 9 positions matching TRBD1. V lost 4 bases, J lost 12 bases, and 10 bases stayed unmatched. CDR1 is SGHNT, CDR2 YYREEE, per germline (reference sequence). The CDR3 has 14 residues. CDR3 nucleotides: TGTGCCAGCAGCGACCGGGACAGGGTGAAGGAACTGTTTTTT. Translated: CASSDRDRVKELFF.

This chain links TRBV28 with TRBJ1-4, with D possibly TRBD1 on 6 matching bases. There are 14 residues in the CDR3. Trimming pared 5 bases from V and 4 bases from J, leaving 11 bases between. Germline V gene lookup returns CDR1 MDHEN and CDR2 SYDVKM. CDR3 in DNA: TGTGCCAGCAGTAACAGGGCCCTTAATGAAAAACTGTTTTTT. Its translation is CASSNRALNEKLFF.

The V call is TRBV18, the J call TRBJ1-1; tentatively, D is TRBD1 (6 bases). Per germline, CDR1 KGHSH and CDR2 LQKENI. The CDR3 is 14 residues long. V lost 3 bases, J lost 5 bases, and 13 bases lay in between. Written as DNA, the CDR3 is TGTGCCAGCTCACCCGCTCGGGACACTACTGAAGCTTTCTTT. Translating it yields CASSPARDTTEAFF.

J is TRBJ1-5 and V is TRBV5-8; D is unclear. Germline CDR1 SGHTS, CDR2 YDEGEE. This CDR3 region has 14 residues. Trimming removed 4 bases at V and 0 bases at J, with 8 bases between. DNA of the CDR3: TGTGCCAGCAGCCGGGTACCTAGCAATCAGCCCCAGCATTTT. It encodes CASSRVPSNQPQHF.